The sequence of this T cell receptor (beta chain) was determined in a study of blood T cell repertoires in COVID-19 (dated by TCRdb to 2018 to 2021). Broadly, across the study: Samples covering the acute and convalescent phases of COVID-19 were provided by collaborators in the United States, Italy and Spain. Samples were obtained from the ongoing ImmuneRACE study (first 160 participants) and from approximately 1,200 subjects provided by 6 global collaborators. Deeply sampled blood TCRbeta repertoires from subjects exposed to, actively infected with, or recovered from COVID-19 were included in the dataset. Where available, HLA class I and class II types were taken from metadata supplied by the sample provider and were not determined by assay-based typing. The repertoires were released in a freely available public database intended as a resource for research on the immune response to SARS-CoV-2. Nearly every sample came with metadata listing a de-identified subject ID, COVID-19 status, age in years and sex. The material from the prospective study consisted of cDNA or gDNA derived from T cells, B-cell-depleted T cells, or PBMCs.

Looking up the germline V gene yields CDR1 SGHTA and CDR2 FQGNSA. The germline V and J ends show losses of 2 bases and 8 bases respectively, and no gene match explains 9 bases of the junction. The CDR3 measures 15 amino acids from cysteine to phenylalanine. The kept DNA is CDR3 alone, 45 bases in frame from the first base. The collaborating institutions used their own protocols to collect whole blood in K2EDTA tubes. For TCRbeta analysis, collaborator samples were shipped as frozen whole blood, as isolated PBMCs, or as DNA extracted from either sample type. The immunoSEQ Assay, a bias-controlled multiplex PCR, was used to amplify TCRbeta CDR3 regions from genomic DNA. The authors processed their data as follows. Nucleated cell counts per sample were estimated from amplification of reference gene primers within the assay. To quantify the absolute abundance of each unique TCRbeta CDR3 rearrangement, sequence reads were collapsed and filtered. For each sample, productive Simpson clonality was calculated as the square root of Simpson's diversity index across productive rearrangements. TCRdb stores this immuneACCESS table with in-frame sequences only. Part of the clones is absent; in the studies checked, under half of the shortfall reflects unresolved V genes, and no reason is known for the rest. That table is the source of V, J and clone size, and D and trimming were worked out from the DNA. The sample profile shows 50,000 to 55,000 clones; approximately 85% of them were found once. Jointly, the top ten make up 6.5% of the sample.

Turning to this clone: The antigen it recognizes is unknown. No quality values exist for individual bases; no much larger clone is one base distant.

Broad study findings and their caveats: How much clinical and demographic metadata was included differed by source and by participant, and the metadata was provided uncurated.

The specimen was peripheral blood. This receptor was taken from a man aged 55 to 70 with acute or convalescent COVID-19. This receptor chain uses TRBV7-2 and TRBJ2-1; TRBD1 agrees with 7 junctional bases. CDR3 protein: CASSLIQSGGDEQFF. The nucleotides are TGTGCCAGCAGCTTAATCCAATCAGGGGGAGATGAGCAGTTCTTC.